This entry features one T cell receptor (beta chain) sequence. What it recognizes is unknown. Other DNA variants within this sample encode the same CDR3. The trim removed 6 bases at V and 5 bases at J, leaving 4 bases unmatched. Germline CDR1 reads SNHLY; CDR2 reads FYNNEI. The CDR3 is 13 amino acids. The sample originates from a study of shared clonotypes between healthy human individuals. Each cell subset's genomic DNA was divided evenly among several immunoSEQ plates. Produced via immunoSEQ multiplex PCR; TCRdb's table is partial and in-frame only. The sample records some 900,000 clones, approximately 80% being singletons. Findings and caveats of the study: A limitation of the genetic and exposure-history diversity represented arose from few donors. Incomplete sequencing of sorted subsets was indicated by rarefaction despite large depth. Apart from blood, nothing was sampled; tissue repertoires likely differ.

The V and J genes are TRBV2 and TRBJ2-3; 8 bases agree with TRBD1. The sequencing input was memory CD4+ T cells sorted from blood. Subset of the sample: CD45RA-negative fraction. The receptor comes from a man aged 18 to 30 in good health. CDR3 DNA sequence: TGTGCCAGCAGCCCCGGGACAGGAGATACGCAGTATTTT. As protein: CASSPGTGDTQYF.